These 17 T cell receptor beta chains share one sample of origin, sequenced in a study of Ad26.COV2.S vaccination and SARS-CoV-2 variants. Measured with immunoSEQ multiplex PCR; TCRdb has only the in-frame clones, and not every one. This repertoire shows around 300,000 clones, about 85% found once; its top ten account for 5.5% to 7%. The sample's treatment: 19 received Ad26.COV2.S at low or high dose, single or two shots; several received placebo; per-sample allocation not given. Repertoires come from day 63 after the first vaccine or placebo injection. Sequences were derived from peripheral blood, sampled in a trial of Ad26.COV2.S vaccine versus placebo. The receptors were gathered from a person aged 18-65 years who received the Ad26.COV2.S COVID-19 vaccine or a placebo.

The gene calls are TRBV12-3 or TRBV12-4 and TRBJ1-2, with D possibly TRBD1 on 6 matching bases. The CDR3 has 13 residues. V lost 1 base, J lost 5 bases, and 8 bases lay in between. CDR3 loop: CASSLGTGYGYTF. The CDR3 DNA is TGTGCCAGCAGTTTAGGAACAGGGTATGGCTACACCTTC.

This clone occurred a few times. The chain links TRBV7-9 to TRBJ1-1; D is unclear. This CDR3 region has 13 residues. The germline CDR1 and CDR2 sequences are SEHNR and FQNEAQ (reference sequence). With 5 bases removed from V and 6 bases from J, the gap between germline ends came to 13 bases. DNA of the CDR3: TGTGCCAGCAGCCCATCGCGTAGCGCTGAAGCTTTCTTT. Protein product: CASSPSRSAEAFF.

This chain joins TRBV28 and TRBJ2-5; 7 bases match TRBD2. The J segment lost 2 bases and the V segment lost 3 bases, leaving 6 bases of the junction unmatched. This CDR3 comprises 15 residues. Germline values: CDR1 MDHEN, CDR2 SYDVKM. The CDR3 spells CASSLGGVGQETQYF. The CDR3 DNA reads TGTGCCAGCAGTTTGGGGGGGGTAGGTCAAGAGACCCAGTACTTC.

This clone has only one observation. The chain carries TRBV14 and TRBJ1-2; D is unresolved. This CDR3 comprises 13 residues. Trimming left V 4 bases short and J 8 bases short, with 14 bases between. Germline V CDR1 and CDR2: SGHDN, FVKESK. As DNA, the CDR3 is TGTGCCAGCAGCCCCTCTGGCCCCTGGGGCTACACCTTC. Translated, it gives CASSPSGPWGYTF. The full variable domain, completed using reference TRBV14 and TRBJ1-2, is EAGVTQFPSHSVIEKGQTVTLRCDPISGHDNLYWYRRVMGKEIKFLLHFVKESKQDESGMPNNRFLAERTGGTYSTLKVQPAELEDSGVYFCASSPSGPWGYTFGSGTRLTVV.

This chain connects TRBV7-2 to TRBJ2-3, with 7 positions matching TRBD2. CDR3 length equals 18 residues. Germline V gene lookup returns CDR1 SGHTA and CDR2 FQGNSA. Unmatched junction bases numbered 11, after V lost 0 bases and J lost 2 bases. Here the CDR3 DNA reads TGTGCCAGCAGCTTAGCGGGCGGGAGTTCGACTATCACAGATACGCAGTATTTT. This gives the protein CASSLAGGSSTITDTQYF.

This clone appeared once. The chain carries TRBV7-8 and TRBJ1-4; 8 bases are shared with TRBD1. The CDR3 covers 15 residues. Germline V gene lookup returns CDR1 SGHVS and CDR2 FQNEAQ. V lost 3 bases and J lost 7; bases outside the gene matches: 7. CDR3 in DNA: TGTGCCAGCAGCTTGAGGACAGGGTGGGGTGAAAAACTGTTTTTT. Translated: CASSLRTGWGEKLFF.

The rearrangement joins TRBV28 to TRBJ1-5; 8 bases are a match to TRBD1. V lost 7 bases to trimming and J lost 3 bases; unmatched junction nucleotides: 8. The CDR3 contains 15 residues. Germline V gene lookup returns CDR1 MDHEN and CDR2 SYDVKM. In nucleotides, the CDR3 is TGTGCCAGCACCCCCCAGGGGGCCCCCAATCAGCCCCAGCATTTT. This codes for CASTPQGAPNQPQHF.

This chain links TRBV5-1 with TRBJ1-3; a weak D match, TRBD1 (5 bases). There are 16 residues in the CDR3. V dropped 2 bases and J dropped 1 base, with 13 bases sitting between them. Germline lookup yields CDR1 SGHRS and CDR2 YFSETQ. The CDR3 is CASSLAGSRSGNTIYF. CDR3 nucleotide sequence: TGCGCCAGCAGCTTAGCAGGGTCAAGGTCTGGAAACACCATATATTTT.

This rearrangement joins TRBV7-9 to TRBJ2-3, with D tentatively TRBD2 (5 bases). V gave up 0 bases and J gave up 1 base, with 8 bases separating them. Per the germline V gene, CDR1 is SEHNR and CDR2 is FQNEAQ (reference sequence). The CDR3 has 15 amino acids. CDR3 nucleotides: TGTGCCAGCAGCTTAGCCGGGATCCGCACAGATACGCAGTATTTT. Encoded protein: CASSLAGIRTDTQYF. Drawing the rest from reference TRBV7-9 and TRBJ2-3, the complete variable domain is DTGVSQNPRHKITKRGQNVTFRCDPISEHNRLYWYRQTLGQGPEFLTYFQNEAQLEKSRLLSDRFSAERPKGSFSTLEIQRTEQGDSAMYLCASSLAGIRTDTQYFGPGTRLTVL.

The chain combines TRBV28 with TRBJ2-7; tentative D call: TRBD1 (6 bases). The ends were cut back, 6 bases at V and 3 bases at J, with 15 bases in the middle. This CDR3 comprises 14 residues. Germline assignment: CDR1 MDHEN and CDR2 SYDVKM. The CDR3 coding sequence is TGTGCCAGCAGAAGGGTTAGGGGGATCTACGAGCAGTACTTC. It encodes CASRRVRGIYEQYF.

The CDR3 DNA reads as TGTGCCAGCAGCTCCTGGGAGGGGCACGCTGAAGCTTTCTTT. This sequence encodes CASSSWEGHAEAFF. This chain joins TRBV16 and TRBJ1-1, with a weak D call TRBD1 (5 bases). CDR3 length: 14 residues. The V end lost 5 bases, the J end lost 6 bases, and 16 bases lay between the germline ends. CDR1 and CDR2 from the germline V gene are KGHSY and FQNENV.

This clone is a singleton in its sample. The gene calls are TRBV19 and TRBJ1-1; D call uncertain. The CDR3 has 14 residues. Germline V gene lookup returns CDR1 LNHDA and CDR2 SQIVND (reference sequence). V lost 3 bases and J lost 1, with 9 bases in between. The CDR3 sequence: CASSIGVENTEAFF. In DNA, the CDR3 is TGTGCCAGTAGTATCGGGGTGGAGAACACTGAAGCTTTCTTT.

V usage is TRBV7-3 and J usage is TRBJ2-7, with D maybe TRBD1 (5 bases). The V end lost 5 bases, the J end lost 5 bases, and 10 bases lay between the germline ends. CDR3 length equals 12 residues. The V gene's germline CDR1 is SGHTA and CDR2 FQGTGA. The CDR3 DNA is TGTGCCAGCAGCGCCGACAGAAACGAGCAGTACTTC. Encoded protein: CASSADRNEQYF.

CDR3 nucleotide sequence: TGTGCCAGCAGCTTAACACGGGGGGCGAACACCGGGGAGCTGTTTTTT. It yields the protein CASSLTRGANTGELFF. The V and J genes are TRBV7-3 and TRBJ2-2; 7 bases align to TRBD2. This CDR3 region has 16 residues. Germline CDR1 is SGHTA and CDR2 is FQGTGA. V lost 0 bases and J lost 0; bases outside the gene matches: 1.

This rearrangement joins TRBV10-3 to TRBJ2-1, with 9 nucleotides matching TRBD2. The CDR3 consists of 18 residues. Germline V gene data show CDR1 as ENHRY and CDR2 as SYGVKD. The J segment lost 5 bases and the V segment lost 6 bases, leaving 17 bases of the junction unmatched. The CDR3 is CAIRAEGSGSSPHNEQFF. The CDR3 DNA reads TGTGCCATCAGGGCGGAGGGTAGCGGGAGCTCCCCCCACAATGAGCAGTTCTTC.

The chain employs TRBV18 and TRBJ2-5; the match to TRBD1 covers 11 bases. The V segment lost 1 base and the J segment 5 bases; nucleotides outside the gene matches: 6. The CDR3 runs to 16 residues. From germline, CDR1 is KGHSH and CDR2 LQKENI. The CDR3 spells CASSPRGQGAGETQYF. The DNA for the CDR3 is TGTGCCAGCTCACCACGAGGACAGGGGGCCGGGGAGACCCAGTACTTC.

The chain is built from TRBV15 and TRBJ2-3; D is uncertain. The CDR3 has 15 residues. Germline V gives CDR1 LNHNV, CDR2 YYDKDF (reference sequence). Trimming took off 5 bases at V and 0 bases at J, with 12 bases between the two ends. The CDR3 nucleotides read TGTGCCACCAGCGCGTGGCGGATAAGCACAGATACGCAGTATTTT. Its protein product is CATSAWRISTDTQYF.